This T cell receptor (beta chain) was sequenced for a study of blood T cell repertoires in COVID-19. Background on the study: Both acute and convalescent COVID-19 samples were obtained from the United States, Italy and Spain. In each case, the material was cDNA or gDNA derived from T cells, B-cell-depleted T cells, or PBMCs.

Some clones are missing from TCRdb's copy, which holds only in-frame ones; the method was immunoSEQ multiplex PCR. Seen here are around 390,000 clones, approximately 90% observed once, and the top ten hold approximately 10%. Cohorts were based on clinical histories the participants reported. The study counted Cohort 3 donors as recovered given two negative PCRs, clearance, or symptom resolution. The sequence derives from a woman aged 45-65 years who had recovered from COVID-19. Material: PBMCs or T cells enriched from blood (not recorded which).

CDR3 amino acids: CASSFGQGATDTQYF. As DNA, the CDR3 is TGTGCCAGCAGTTTTGGACAGGGGGCCACAGATACGCAGTATTTT. V usage is TRBV27 and J usage is TRBJ2-3, with 11 bases lining up with TRBD1. Germline CDR1 reads MNHEY; CDR2 reads SMNVEV (reference sequence). Trimming took 3 bases from V and 2 from J; bases not matched to a gene: 1. CDR3 length: 15 amino acids.